Listed below are T cell receptor beta chains from one sample, sequenced in a study of identifying expanded T cells in peripheral blood. Method: immunoSEQ multiplex PCR; TCRdb's copy keeps in-frame clones and lacks some. The sample comprises approximately 80,000 clones, 80% to 90% of which are singletons, and around a sixth rests with the top ten. Sample: blood. Receptors originate from a person aged 18 to 75 in good health. The CDR3 runs from the conserved cysteine through the conserved F or W. The order of the fields is clone size, J gene, D gene, V gene, CDR3 DNA, CDR3 protein. D genes are given only for firm matches. Not all rows give a size; the values are once, few, many and, for expanded clones, a class.

clone size: .; J gene: TRBJ2-1; D gene: TRBD2; V gene: TRBV7-9; CDR3 DNA: TGTGCCAGCAGCTTACCAGCGGGAGTTTCCTACAATGAGCAGTTCTTC; CDR3 protein: CASSLPAGVSYNEQFF
clone size: once; J gene: TRBJ2-3; D gene: .; V gene: TRBV13; CDR3 DNA: TGTGCCAGCAGCTTCAACAAGCGGGATACGCAGTATTTT; CDR3 protein: CASSFNKRDTQYF
clone size: few; J gene: TRBJ2-7; D gene: TRBD1; V gene: TRBV25-1; CDR3 DNA: TGTGCCAGCGGGGACAGCGTTTACGAGCAGTACTTC; CDR3 protein: CASGDSVYEQYF
clone size: .; J gene: TRBJ1-1; D gene: TRBD1; V gene: TRBV6-5; CDR3 DNA: TGTGCCAGCAGTTACTCGACAGGGTACACTGAAGCTTTCTTT; CDR3 protein: CASSYSTGYTEAFF
clone size: .; J gene: TRBJ1-4; D gene: .; V gene: TRBV28; CDR3 DNA: TGTGCCAGCACCCAATTATCTGAAAAACTGTTTTTT; CDR3 protein: CASTQLSEKLFF
clone size: .; J gene: TRBJ2-7; D gene: TRBD1; V gene: TRBV6-5; CDR3 DNA: TGTGCCAGCAGTTACGGTTCTGGACAGGGGAGCGAGCAGTACTTC; CDR3 protein: CASSYGSGQGSEQYF
clone size: .; J gene: TRBJ2-1; D gene: TRBD1; V gene: TRBV19; CDR3 DNA: TGTGCCAGTAGTATAGGGCAGGGGGCGAGCTATGAGCAGTTCTTC; CDR3 protein: CASSIGQGASYEQFF
clone size: .; J gene: TRBJ2-3; D gene: .; V gene: TRBV18; CDR3 DNA: TGTGCCAGCTCACCAAGTATCTTCACAGATACGCAGTATTTT; CDR3 protein: CASSPSIFTDTQYF
clone size: .; J gene: TRBJ1-5; D gene: .; V gene: TRBV10-3; CDR3 DNA: TGTGCCATCAGTGCGGGGGGGCGCGATCAGCCCCAGCATTTT; CDR3 protein: CAISAGGRDQPQHF
clone size: .; J gene: TRBJ1-2; D gene: .; V gene: TRBV21-1; CDR3 DNA: TGTGCCAGCAAACCGAGGTCGTCTAACTATGGCTACACCTTC; CDR3 protein: CASKPRSSNYGYTF
clone size: .; J gene: TRBJ2-3; D gene: .; V gene: TRBV5-6; CDR3 DNA: TGTGCCAGCAGCCACCGTAGGGTAGGGGGGGACACAGATACGCAGTATTTT; CDR3 protein: CASSHRRVGGDTDTQYF
clone size: .; J gene: TRBJ1-1; D gene: .; V gene: TRBV14; CDR3 DNA: TGTGCCAGCAGCCAAGGCCGGGAGACTGAAGCTTTCTTT; CDR3 protein: CASSQGRETEAFF
clone size: few; J gene: TRBJ1-2; D gene: TRBD1; V gene: TRBV7-9; CDR3 DNA: TGTGCCAGCAGCTCGGACAGGGACTATGGCTACACCTTC; CDR3 protein: CASSSDRDYGYTF
clone size: .; J gene: TRBJ1-3; D gene: TRBD1; V gene: TRBV30; CDR3 DNA: TGTGCCTGGAGCGAATTAGCGGGCCAAAACAGGGGGCCTGGAAACACCATATATTTT; CDR3 protein: CAWSELAGQNRGPGNTIYF
clone size: once; J gene: TRBJ2-2; D gene: TRBD2; V gene: TRBV5-6; CDR3 DNA: TGTGCCAGCAGCGCTTCGACTAGCGGGAGGCCCACCGGGGAGCTGTTTTTT; CDR3 protein: CASSASTSGRPTGELFF
clone size: .; J gene: TRBJ2-7; D gene: TRBD1; V gene: TRBV11-1; CDR3 DNA: TGTGCCAGCAGCGGGACAGGGGCTCACGAGCAGTACTTC; CDR3 protein: CASSGTGAHEQYF
clone size: .; J gene: TRBJ2-2; D gene: .; V gene: TRBV7-2; CDR3 DNA: TGTGCCAGCAGCTTGGGTGGGAACACCGGGGAGCTGTTTTTT; CDR3 protein: CASSLGGNTGELFF
clone size: .; J gene: TRBJ2-3; D gene: .; V gene: TRBV7-9; CDR3 DNA: TGTGCCAGCAGCACCGGGGCACTCTTACCCACAGATACGCAGTATTTT; CDR3 protein: CASSTGALLPTDTQYF
clone size: .; J gene: TRBJ1-2; D gene: TRBD1; V gene: TRBV9; CDR3 DNA: TGTGCCAGCAGCGTCCGGACAGGGGGCGATTTAGATGGCTACACCTTC; CDR3 protein: CASSVRTGGDLDGYTF
clone size: .; J gene: TRBJ2-3; D gene: .; V gene: TRBV25-1; CDR3 DNA: TGTGCCAGCAGTGAATCTAGGGGGGCCTGGGGAGATACGCAGTATTTT; CDR3 protein: CASSESRGAWGDTQYF
clone size: .; J gene: TRBJ2-3; D gene: TRBD2; V gene: TRBV7-2; CDR3 DNA: TGTGCCAGCAGCTTGAGGCGGGAGCCAGATACGCAGTATTTT; CDR3 protein: CASSLRREPDTQYF
clone size: .; J gene: TRBJ2-3; D gene: TRBD1; V gene: TRBV19; CDR3 DNA: TGTGCCACCGGGACAGGCACAGATACGCAGTATTTT; CDR3 protein: CATGTGTDTQYF
clone size: .; J gene: TRBJ2-3; D gene: TRBD2; V gene: TRBV7-9; CDR3 DNA: TGTGCCAGCAGCTTAGCGCCTAGCGGGTACACAGATACGCAGTATTTT; CDR3 protein: CASSLAPSGYTDTQYF
clone size: .; J gene: TRBJ2-5; D gene: .; V gene: TRBV27; CDR3 DNA: TGTGCCAGCAGTTTGGAGGGTCCAACGGGACATGAGACCCAGTACTTC; CDR3 protein: CASSLEGPTGHETQYF
clone size: once; J gene: TRBJ2-3; D gene: .; V gene: TRBV18; CDR3 DNA: TGTGCCAGCTCACCGGAACCAGGGTACTCAGATACGCAGTATTTT; CDR3 protein: CASSPEPGYSDTQYF
clone size: .; J gene: TRBJ2-5; D gene: TRBD1; V gene: TRBV5-5; CDR3 DNA: TGTGCCAGCAGCTTATCCCCGGACAGGGGGCGGGAGACCCAGTACTTC; CDR3 protein: CASSLSPDRGRETQYF
clone size: .; J gene: TRBJ2-7; D gene: TRBD1; V gene: TRBV19; CDR3 DNA: TGTGCCAGTAGTGAGGACAGGGAGTTGAACGAGCAGTACTTC; CDR3 protein: CASSEDRELNEQYF
clone size: .; J gene: TRBJ1-5; D gene: TRBD1; V gene: TRBV4-3; CDR3 DNA: TGCGCCAGCAGCCAAGATGCGGGACAGGGAATCCAGCCCCAGCATTTT; CDR3 protein: CASSQDAGQGIQPQHF
clone size: .; J gene: TRBJ2-1; D gene: TRBD2; V gene: TRBV28; CDR3 DNA: TGTGCCAGCAGTCCGGCGGGAGTGTCGAATGAGCAGTTCTTC; CDR3 protein: CASSPAGVSNEQFF
clone size: .; J gene: TRBJ2-7; D gene: .; V gene: TRBV5-1; CDR3 DNA: TGCGCCAGCAGCTATGACAGCTACGAGCAGTACTTC; CDR3 protein: CASSYDSYEQYF
clone size: .; J gene: TRBJ1-2; D gene: TRBD1; V gene: TRBV15; CDR3 DNA: TGTGCCACCAGCAGAGATGTGGCAGGGGGAGGCCTTTCAGTCTTC; CDR3 protein: CATSRDVAGGGLSVF
clone size: .; J gene: TRBJ2-1; D gene: .; V gene: TRBV10-1; CDR3 DNA: TGCGCCAGCAGTGAGGCTAGATCCTCCTACAATGAGCAGTTCTTC; CDR3 protein: CASSEARSSYNEQFF
clone size: .; J gene: TRBJ2-2; D gene: .; V gene: TRBV5-1; CDR3 DNA: TGCGCCAGCAGCTACACTAGTGCGGTCACCGGGGAGCTGTTTTTT; CDR3 protein: CASSYTSAVTGELFF
clone size: .; J gene: TRBJ1-1; D gene: .; V gene: TRBV7-8; CDR3 DNA: TGTGCCAGCAGCTCAAACCTGCTCACAATGAACACTGAAGCTTTCTTT; CDR3 protein: CASSSNLLTMNTEAFF
clone size: few; J gene: TRBJ1-4; D gene: .; V gene: TRBV19; CDR3 DNA: TGTGCCAGTAGTAAGCAGGGGAGTAATGAAAAACTGTTTTTT; CDR3 protein: CASSKQGSNEKLFF
clone size: once; J gene: TRBJ2-2; D gene: TRBD2; V gene: TRBV2; CDR3 DNA: TGTGCCAGCAAAGTTAGCGGGAGATATACCGGGGAGCTGTTTTTT; CDR3 protein: CASKVSGRYTGELFF
clone size: .; J gene: TRBJ2-3; D gene: .; V gene: TRBV5-8; CDR3 DNA: TGTGCCAGCGTCGAAGGACGGACTAGCACAGATACGCAGTATTTT; CDR3 protein: CASVEGRTSTDTQYF
clone size: .; J gene: TRBJ1-4; D gene: .; V gene: TRBV5-4; CDR3 DNA: TGTGCCAGCAGCTTGGGAGGGCGGTTTGAAAAACTGTTTTTT; CDR3 protein: CASSLGGRFEKLFF
clone size: .; J gene: TRBJ2-3; D gene: TRBD2; V gene: TRBV5-1; CDR3 DNA: TGCGCCAGCAGCTCCGGGACTAGCGAGGCAGATACGCAGTATTTT; CDR3 protein: CASSSGTSEADTQYF
clone size: .; J gene: TRBJ1-3; D gene: TRBD1; V gene: TRBV9; CDR3 DNA: TGTGCCAGCAGCGTAGACAGGGGCTTCTCTGGAAACACCATATATTTT; CDR3 protein: CASSVDRGFSGNTIYF
clone size: once; J gene: TRBJ2-1; D gene: TRBD1; V gene: TRBV29-1; CDR3 DNA: TGCAGCGTTGACCGGACAGGGGGTAATGAGCAGTTCTTC; CDR3 protein: CSVDRTGGNEQFF
clone size: .; J gene: TRBJ2-3; D gene: TRBD2; V gene: TRBV9; CDR3 DNA: TGTGCCAGCAGCGTAGTTGCGGGAGGTCTAGTTACTAGCACAGATACGCAGTATTTT; CDR3 protein: CASSVVAGGLVTSTDTQYF
clone size: few; J gene: TRBJ1-3; D gene: TRBD1; V gene: TRBV11-2; CDR3 DNA: TGTGCCAGCAGCTTGAGGGACAGGGGAAACACCATATATTTT; CDR3 protein: CASSLRDRGNTIYF
clone size: .; J gene: TRBJ2-1; D gene: .; V gene: TRBV7-2; CDR3 DNA: TGTGCCAGCAGCTTAGGCGGGACTGCGGGCTCGTTCTTC; CDR3 protein: CASSLGGTAGSFF
clone size: .; J gene: TRBJ2-5; D gene: TRBD2; V gene: TRBV2; CDR3 DNA: TGTGCCAGCAAGAGGGGGACTAGCGGGGGGCAAGAGACCCAGTACTTC; CDR3 protein: CASKRGTSGGQETQYF
clone size: .; J gene: TRBJ2-3; D gene: .; V gene: TRBV4-2; CDR3 DNA: TGTGCCAGCAGCCAAGGTAGAGGGGACACAGATACGCAGTATTTT; CDR3 protein: CASSQGRGDTDTQYF
clone size: .; J gene: TRBJ2-1; D gene: TRBD2; V gene: TRBV4-2; CDR3 DNA: TGTGCCAGCAGCCAAGTACGCCCCGGGACTAGCGGGAGCAGCTCCTACAATGAGCAGTTCTTC; CDR3 protein: CASSQVRPGTSGSSSYNEQFF
clone size: .; J gene: TRBJ2-2; D gene: .; V gene: TRBV5-4; CDR3 DNA: TGTGCCAGCAGCTTTGGGAGAGGGAACACCGGGGAGCTGTTTTTT; CDR3 protein: CASSFGRGNTGELFF
clone size: .; J gene: TRBJ2-7; D gene: TRBD2; V gene: TRBV9; CDR3 DNA: TGTGCCAGCAGCGTAGAGGGACTAAGCTCCTACGAGCAGTACTTC; CDR3 protein: CASSVEGLSSYEQYF
clone size: .; J gene: TRBJ2-1; D gene: .; V gene: TRBV10-3; CDR3 DNA: TGTGCCATACAACTGGCAGGTAGCTCCTACAATGAGCAGTTCTTC; CDR3 protein: CAIQLAGSSYNEQFF
clone size: .; J gene: TRBJ1-4; D gene: TRBD1; V gene: TRBV19; CDR3 DNA: TGTGCCAGTAGTCCCTCTCGGACAGGGGGAGGTGAAAAACTGTTTTTT; CDR3 protein: CASSPSRTGGGEKLFF
clone size: once; J gene: TRBJ1-5; D gene: .; V gene: TRBV28; CDR3 DNA: TGTGCCAGCAGTTTCCCGGGGTTCAATCAGCCCCAGCATTTT; CDR3 protein: CASSFPGFNQPQHF